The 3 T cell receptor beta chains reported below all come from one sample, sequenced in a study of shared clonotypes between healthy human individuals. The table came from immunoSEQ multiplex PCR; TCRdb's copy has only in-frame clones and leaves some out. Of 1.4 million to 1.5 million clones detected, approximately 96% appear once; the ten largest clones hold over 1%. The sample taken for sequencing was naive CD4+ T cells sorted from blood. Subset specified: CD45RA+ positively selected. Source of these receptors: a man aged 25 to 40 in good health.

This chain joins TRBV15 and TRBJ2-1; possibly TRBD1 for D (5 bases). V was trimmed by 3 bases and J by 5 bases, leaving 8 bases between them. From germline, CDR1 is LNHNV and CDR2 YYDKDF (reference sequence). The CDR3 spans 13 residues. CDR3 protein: CATSRYRHNEQFF. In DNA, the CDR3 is TGTGCCACCAGCAGGTACAGGCACAATGAGCAGTTCTTC.

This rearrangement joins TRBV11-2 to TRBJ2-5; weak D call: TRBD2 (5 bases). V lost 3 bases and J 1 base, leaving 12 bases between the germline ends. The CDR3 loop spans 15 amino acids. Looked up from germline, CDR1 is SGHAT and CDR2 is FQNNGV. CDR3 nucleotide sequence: TGTGCCAGCAGCTTTTGGGGAGCTGGCCAAGAGACCCAGTACTTC. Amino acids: CASSFWGAGQETQYF.

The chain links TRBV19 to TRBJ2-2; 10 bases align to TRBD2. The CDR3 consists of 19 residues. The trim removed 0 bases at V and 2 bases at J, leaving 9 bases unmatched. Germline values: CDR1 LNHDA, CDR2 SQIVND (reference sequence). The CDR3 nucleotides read TGTGCCAGTAGTATAGATTTAGGGCTAGCGGGGGACAACACCGGGGAGCTGTTTTTT. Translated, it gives CASSIDLGLAGDNTGELFF.